This entry lists 5 T cell receptor beta chains sequenced from one sample in a study of shared clonotypes between healthy human individuals. TCRdb's table, derived via immunoSEQ multiplex PCR, lists solely in-frame clones and lacks some. The table has more than 2 million clones, 85% to 95% seen once. Sequenced material: naive CD4+ T cells sorted from blood. The subset was: CD45RA+ positively selected. These receptors all come from a man between 18 and 35 years old in good health.

J is TRBJ2-3 and V is TRBV27; D is undetermined. V lost 5 bases and J 5 bases, leaving 11 bases between the germline ends. The CDR3 is made up of 13 amino acids. Germline lookup yields CDR1 MNHEY and CDR2 SMNVEV (reference sequence). The CDR3 nucleotides are TGTGCCAGCAGTCTTAGGGTCATAGATACGCAGTATTTT. Amino acid sequence: CASSLRVIDTQYF.

The CDR3 DNA sequence: TGTGCCAGCAGCTTAGCGGGGGACTCCTACGAGCAGTACTTC. Amino acid sequence: CASSLAGDSYEQYF. The V gene is TRBV11-2, the J gene TRBJ2-7, with D possibly matching TRBD2 (6 bases). This CDR3 has 14 residues. The V gene lost 1 base and the J gene lost 0 bases, with 7 bases spanning the gap. CDR1 and CDR2 (germline): SGHAT, FQNNGV. Complete variable domain (other parts from reference TRBV11-2 and TRBJ2-7): EAGVAQSPRYKIIEKRQSVAFWCNPISGHATLYWYQQILGQGPKLLIQFQNNGVVDDSQLPKDRFSAERLKGVDSTLKIQPAKLEDSAVYLCASSLAGDSYEQYFGPGTRLTVT.

This chain joins TRBV19 and TRBJ2-7; D is perhaps TRBD2 (7 bases). Trimming stripped 2 bases from V and 2 bases from J, with 10 bases between. The CDR3 is made up of 14 amino acids. From germline, CDR1 is LNHDA and CDR2 SQIVND (reference sequence). The CDR3 loop reads CASSISGGPYEQYF. CDR3 in DNA: TGTGCCAGTAGTATATCGGGGGGCCCCTACGAGCAGTACTTC.

The chain joins TRBV27 to TRBJ2-3, with 16 bases lining up with TRBD2. Per germline, CDR1 MNHEY and CDR2 SMNVEV (reference sequence). Trimming cost V 3 bases and J 7 bases; bases outside gene matches: 13. CDR3 length: 19 residues. The CDR3 here is CASSFYPPGLAGGGNTQYF. CDR3 bases: TGTGCCAGCAGTTTCTATCCCCCGGGACTAGCGGGAGGGGGTAATACGCAGTATTTT.

This clone came up once. The rearrangement uses TRBV19 and TRBJ2-3; D unclear. Trimming shortened V by 0 bases and J by 4 bases, and 8 bases separated the two germline ends. There are 14 residues in the CDR3. Germline loops: CDR1 LNHDA, CDR2 SQIVND (reference sequence). This CDR3 is CASSIDPGSDTQYF. Here the CDR3 DNA reads TGTGCCAGTAGTATAGATCCGGGTTCAGATACGCAGTATTTT.